This passage covers 30 T cell receptor beta chains from one sample sequenced in a study of shared clonotypes between healthy human individuals. The method was immunoSEQ multiplex PCR; TCRdb's version includes in-frame clones alone and lacks a portion of them. The sample includes over 950,000 clones, approximately 80% of them seen just once. The sequencing input was memory CD4+ T cells from PBMCs. Subset indicated: CD45RA-negative fraction. These receptors were taken from a man between 18 and 29 years old in good health. Some clones in this sample may be carry-over from other donors' samples.

The chain couples TRBV28 to TRBJ2-5; 10 bases are shared with TRBD1. This CDR3 is built from 14 residues. CDR1 and CDR2 from the germline V gene are MDHEN and SYDVKM. The V segment lost 5 bases and the J segment 11 bases; nucleotides outside the gene matches: 11. CDR3 region: CASSQDRGKGEQYF. The CDR3 DNA reads as TGTGCCAGCAGTCAGGACAGGGGGAAGGGAGAGCAGTACTTC.

This sequence joins TRBV5-4 and TRBJ1-4, with 7 positions matching TRBD1. CDR1 is SGHNT, CDR2 YYREEE, per germline (reference sequence). This CDR3 comprises 15 residues. The V segment lost 4 bases and the J segment 1 base; nucleotides outside the gene matches: 4. The DNA for the CDR3 is TGTGCCAGCAGCGACTCAGGGGGAACTAATGAAAAACTGTTTTTT. This encodes CASSDSGGTNEKLFF.

This clone was counted a few times. V usage is TRBV5-4 and J usage is TRBJ1-4, with a weak D call TRBD1 (5 bases). The germline CDR1 and CDR2 sequences are SGHNT and YYREEE (reference sequence). V dropped 2 bases and J dropped 0 bases, with 8 bases sitting between them. The CDR3 runs 15 residues. The CDR3 DNA is TGTGCCAGCAGCTTTCAGGGCGCAACTAATGAAAAACTGTTTTTT. Translation gives CASSFQGATNEKLFF.

This clone has ten or more counts. The identical CDR3 is also encoded by other nucleotide sequences in the sample. This rearrangement joins TRBV9 to TRBJ2-3, with TRBD2 matching over 11 bases. CDR1 is SGDLS, CDR2 YYNGEE, per germline. V was pared by 0 bases and J by 4 bases, with 4 bases of the junction left unmatched. CDR3 length equals 16 residues. The CDR3 DNA sequence: TGTGCCAGCAGCGTAGATGGGGGACTAGCGGCAGATACGCAGTATTTT. Translated: CASSVDGGLAADTQYF.

In its sample, this clone was seen many times. The chain has TRBV6-1 and TRBJ1-2, with D hard to call. This CDR3 contains 12 residues. Between the trimmed V and J ends, which lost 6 bases and 8 bases, there was a span of 13 bases. Germline CDR1 reads MNHNS; CDR2 reads SASEGT. CDR3 DNA sequence: TGTGCCAGCAGGGTTAGGACCGCGGGCTACACCTTC. It codes for CASRVRTAGYTF.

The table lists this clone with many counts. The chain couples TRBV2 to TRBJ1-6; 7 bases fit TRBD1. Looked up from germline, CDR1 is SNHLY and CDR2 is FYNNEI. V shed 5 bases and J 6 bases; nucleotides not matched to a gene: 4. This CDR3 is built from 14 residues. CDR3 sequence reads: CASSRTGANSPLHF. The CDR3 coding sequence is TGTGCCAGCAGTAGGACAGGAGCTAATTCACCCCTCCACTTT.

In the case of this clone: The sample has other DNA sequences that encode this CDR3 too. The rearrangement joins TRBV2 to TRBJ2-2; TRBD1 matches at 8 bases. Per germline, CDR1 SNHLY and CDR2 FYNNEI. V lost 6 bases, J lost 1 base, and 1 base stayed unmatched. There are 14 residues in the CDR3. This chain's CDR3 is CASRGTGNTGELFF. The CDR3, as DNA: TGTGCCAGCAGGGGGACAGGGAACACCGGGGAGCTGTTTTTT. Based on the CDR3 plus reference TRBV2 and TRBJ2-2, the full variable domain is EPEVTQTPSHQVTQMGQEVILRCVPISNHLYFYWYRQILGQKVEFLVSFYNNEISEKSEIFDDQFSVERPDGSNFTLKIRSTKLEDSAMYFCASRGTGNTGELFFGEGSRLTVL.

The chain has TRBV28 and TRBJ1-5, with D possibly being TRBD1 (5 bases). The length of the CDR3 is 17 residues. The germline CDR1 and CDR2 sequences are MDHEN and SYDVKM. The V end was cut by 8 bases, the J end by 1 base, with 21 bases between. The CDR3 protein is CASRASGQGGSNQPQHF. CDR3 DNA: TGTGCCAGCCGCGCCTCAGGCCAGGGCGGAAGCAATCAGCCCCAGCATTTT.

The V call is TRBV29-1, the J call TRBJ2-1, with D possibly being TRBD1 (5 bases). The CDR3 runs 15 residues. Trimming cost V 5 bases and J 0 bases, with 14 bases left between them. CDR1 is SQVTM and CDR2 is ANQGSEA in the germline V gene. CDR3 coding DNA: TGCAGCGTTTCCAGTGGGGCAAGCTCCTACAATGAGCAGTTCTTC. This encodes CSVSSGASSYNEQFF.

The chain combines TRBV7-9 with TRBJ1-2; D possibly corresponds to TRBD1 (5 bases). The germline V gene encodes CDR1 SEHNR and CDR2 FQNEAQ (reference sequence). V lost 3 bases, J lost 4 bases, and 18 bases lay in between. The CDR3 is 16 amino acids. Written as DNA, the CDR3 is TGTGCCAGCAGCTTTCGTCACCCGGGACTCGGCTATGGCTACACCTTC. It is translated as CASSFRHPGLGYGYTF.

The chain uses TRBV5-1 and TRBJ2-7; D is perhaps TRBD1 or TRBD2 (5 bases each). Germline values: CDR1 SGHRS, CDR2 YFSETQ. The CDR3 totals 13 residues. V was clipped by 3 bases and J by 4 bases, with 11 bases between them. The CDR3 nucleotides are TGCGCCAGCAGCTCGGGGACCTTTTACGAGCAGTACTTC. It translates to CASSSGTFYEQYF.

The CDR3 DNA reads TGTGCCAGCAGGGCAACCGGGACATATGCCTACGAGCAGTACTTC. It translates to CASRATGTYAYEQYF. This chain joins TRBV28 and TRBJ2-7; D possibly corresponds to TRBD1 (6 bases). CDR1 and CDR2 (germline): MDHEN, SYDVKM. This CDR3 has 15 residues. V was pared by 6 bases and J by 2 bases, with 17 bases between.

With regard to this clone: At one end, the junction sequence differs from germline, possibly due to a read error. The sample holds other DNA sequences that translate to the same CDR3. The rearrangement uses TRBV10-3 and TRBJ1-2, with 8 bases fitting TRBD1. Germline-derived CDR1 and CDR2 are ENHRY and SYGVKD. This CDR3 is 14 amino acids long. CDR3 loop: CAISENRGAYGYTF. The DNA of the CDR3 is TGTGCCATTAGTGAGAACAGGGGGGCCTATGGCTACACCTTC.

The gene calls are TRBV27 and TRBJ2-7; D uncertain. Trimming pared 3 bases from V and 7 bases from J, leaving 16 bases between. This CDR3 contains 14 residues. The germline V gene has CDR1 MNHEY and CDR2 SMNVEV (reference sequence). The CDR3 DNA follows: TGTGCCAGCAGTTTGACCGGACCCTTGGGGGAGCAGTACTTC. Protein: CASSLTGPLGEQYF.

This rearrangement joins TRBV2 to TRBJ2-1, with a possible D match to TRBD1 (5 bases). The germline V gene encodes CDR1 SNHLY and CDR2 FYNNEI. The CDR3 has 12 amino acids. V was shortened by 6 bases and J by 5 bases, with 8 bases between the two germline ends. CDR3: CASRQDNNEQFF. The CDR3 DNA follows: TGTGCCAGCAGGCAGGACAACAATGAGCAGTTCTTC.

This clone has just a few counts. The chain recombines TRBV5-1 with TRBJ2-1; D could derive from TRBD1 or TRBD2 (5 bases each). The V end lost 2 bases, the J end lost 4 bases, and 13 bases lay between the germline ends. Germline lookup yields CDR1 SGHRS and CDR2 YFSETQ. The CDR3 loop spans 15 amino acids. CDR3 amino acids: CASSLQDGAYNEQFF. DNA of the CDR3: TGCGCCAGCAGCTTACAAGACGGGGCTTACAATGAGCAGTTCTTC.

This sequence joins TRBV6-5 and TRBJ2-5; D is unresolved. With 2 bases removed from V and 3 bases from J, the gap between germline ends came to 13 bases. Germline CDR1 reads MNHEY; CDR2 reads SVGAGI. This CDR3 comprises 15 residues. CDR3 DNA sequence: TGTGCCAGCAGTTACGGGCCCGGGTGGGAAGAGACCCAGTACTTC. This codes for CASSYGPGWEETQYF.

The chain carries TRBV28 and TRBJ2-7; D might be TRBD2 (6 bases). Germline values: CDR1 MDHEN, CDR2 SYDVKM. This CDR3 has 16 residues. V lost 3 bases and J lost 0, with 15 bases in between. DNA of the CDR3: TGTGCCAGCAGTTTCTTCCGGGGGAGCAGCTCCTACGAGCAGTACTTC. It codes for CASSFFRGSSSYEQYF.

V usage is TRBV5-8 and J usage is TRBJ1-5; 7 bases are shared with TRBD1. With 4 bases clipped from V and 6 bases from J, the junction kept 1 base outside the gene matches. This CDR3 is 12 amino acids long. Looked up from germline, CDR1 is SGHTS and CDR2 is YDEGEE. CDR3 nucleotides: TGTGCCAGCAGCGACAGGGCTCAGCCCCAGCATTTT. This codes for CASSDRAQPQHF.

This clone has a single count. This could be a read error, since a much larger clone is one nucleotide away. The V call is TRBV29-1, the J call TRBJ1-2, with 7 positions matching TRBD1. Germline-derived CDR1 and CDR2 are SQVTM and ANQGSEA. Trimming cost V 6 bases and J 3 bases; bases outside gene matches: 13. The CDR3 has 15 residues. The chain's CDR3 is CSVHATGDIYYGYTF. CDR3 coding DNA: TGCAGCGTCCATGCAACAGGGGACATCTACTATGGCTACACCTTC.

Only one count was recorded for this clone. The CDR3 nucleotides are TGTGCCAGCAGTTACTCGCCGGGAACGCAGCCCCAGCATTTT. It yields the protein CASSYSPGTQPQHF. This chain joins TRBV6-6 and TRBJ1-5, with no clear D. Trimming pared 0 bases from V and 7 bases from J, leaving 10 bases between. The CDR3 totals 14 residues. Germline V lookup: CDR1 MNHNY, CDR2 SVGAGI (reference sequence).

Details on this clone: This sample also contains other DNA sequences that code for the same CDR3. The chain combines TRBV30 with TRBJ1-2, with D unclear. Trimming stripped 8 bases from V and 2 bases from J, with 9 bases between. This CDR3 is 11 amino acids long. Germline assignment: CDR1 GTSNPN and CDR2 SVGIG (reference sequence). This CDR3 reads CAGTQNYGYTF. CDR3 nucleotide sequence: TGTGCCGGCACCCAAAACTATGGCTACACCTTC. Combining the CDR3 with reference TRBV30 and TRBJ1-2 gives the whole variable domain SQTIHQWPATLVQPVGSPLSLECTVEGTSNPNLYWYRQAAGRGLQLLFYSVGIGQISSEVPQNLSASRPQDRQFILSSKKLLLSDSGFYLCAGTQNYGYTFGSGTRLTVV.

The chain combines TRBV7-9 with TRBJ1-2; D not certain. Germline V CDR1 and CDR2: SEHNR, FQNEAQ (reference sequence). The CDR3 covers 11 residues. The V gene lost 6 bases and the J gene lost 14 bases, with 16 bases spanning the gap. DNA for the CDR3: TGTGCCAGCAGATACGCTGGCCCCGGGACCTTC. Its protein product is CASRYAGPGTF.

The CDR3 loop is CASSLPGARNTEAFF. As DNA, the CDR3 is TGTGCCAGCAGTTTACCGGGGGCGAGGAACACTGAAGCTTTCTTT. The chain is built from TRBV28 and TRBJ1-1; D may be TRBD1 (6 bases). Trimming took off 2 bases at V and 1 base at J, with 11 bases between the two ends. CDR1 is MDHEN, CDR2 SYDVKM, per germline. The CDR3 covers 15 residues.

This clone was picked up a small number of times. V and J are TRBV7-2 and TRBJ1-1, with D possibly TRBD1 on 6 matching bases. The length of the CDR3 is 15 residues. Between the trimmed V and J ends, which lost 1 base and 6 bases, there was a span of 15 bases. The germline gives CDR1 SGHTA, CDR2 FQGNSA. The CDR3 is CASSLVNGGRSEAFF. As DNA, the CDR3 is TGTGCCAGCAGCTTAGTTAACGGGGGCAGGTCTGAAGCTTTCTTT.

The chain has TRBV12-1 and TRBJ1-2; TRBD1, as called in the table, went unchecked against the DNA. TRBV12-1 is a pseudogene. There are 15 residues in the CDR3. The CDR3 region has the DNA TGTGCCAGCAGAAAGAGACAGGGGGACGGAGTTGGCTACACCTTC. Translation gives CASRKRQGDGVGYTF.

V is TRBV5-4 and J is TRBJ1-4, with a tentative D call TRBD1 (5 bases). In germline, CDR1 is SGHNT, CDR2 YYREEE (reference sequence). V lost 2 bases, J lost 3 bases, and 14 bases lay in between. The CDR3 totals 16 residues. The CDR3 DNA is TGTGCCAGCAGCTTCCTTTTAGGAGGGGCTAATGAAAAACTGTTTTTT. It yields the protein CASSFLLGGANEKLFF.

V usage is TRBV5-1 and J usage is TRBJ2-5; 8 positions agree with TRBD2. CDR3 size: 16 residues. Per germline, CDR1 SGHRS and CDR2 YFSETQ. V lost 2 bases, J lost 5 bases, and 11 bases stayed unmatched. Here the CDR3 DNA reads TGCGCCAGCAGCTTAGGTACAGCGGGAGATGGGGAGACCCAGTACTTC. This codes for CASSLGTAGDGETQYF.

The chain uses TRBV28 and TRBJ1-2; D might be TRBD1 (6 bases). This CDR3 contains 13 residues. V gave up 4 bases and J gave up 8 bases, with 14 bases separating them. CDR1 is MDHEN, CDR2 SYDVKM, per germline. Here the CDR3 reads CASSSQGLKGYTF. As DNA, the CDR3 is TGTGCCAGCAGTTCACAGGGATTGAAGGGCTACACCTTC.

This clone was detected only a few times. This chain uses TRBV29-1 with TRBJ2-5; TRBD2 matches at 8 bases. Germline CDR1 reads SQVTM; CDR2 reads ANQGSEA. The CDR3 covers 14 residues. The V and J ends lost 4 bases and 2 bases, in that order; junction bases with no gene match: 6. This CDR3 is CSVGGTRGQETQYF. The CDR3 bases are TGCAGCGTTGGTGGGACTAGAGGGCAAGAGACCCAGTACTTC.